This T cell receptor (beta chain) emerged from a study of blood T cells in healthy people across ages. Germline trimming cut 5 bases from V and 4 bases from J; bases unmatched to any gene: 12. There are 17 residues in the CDR3. The germline V gene encodes CDR1 SGHVS and CDR2 FNYEAQ. The authors drew around 9.3 milliliters of peripheral blood from each donor. Primers used in a second PCR of roughly 6 to 12 cycles were a sample-barcoded 5' primer and a J-beta primer mix. A template-switch adaptor that had 12 random nucleotides put a tag on each cDNA molecule. TCRdb reanalysed the 5' RACE reads using MiXCR and keeps one entry per CDR3 protein. The sample has some 1.4 million distinct CDR3 sequences; 42% are singletons.

Source material: blood. The chain carries TRBV7-6 and TRBJ2-1, with TRBD2 identical over 9 bases. The receptor was isolated from a woman between 18 and 29 years old in good health. DNA for the CDR3: TGTGCCAGCAGCCTATCACTAGCGGGTACGAATTACAATGAGCAGTTCTTC. Translating it yields CASSLSLAGTNYNEQFF.